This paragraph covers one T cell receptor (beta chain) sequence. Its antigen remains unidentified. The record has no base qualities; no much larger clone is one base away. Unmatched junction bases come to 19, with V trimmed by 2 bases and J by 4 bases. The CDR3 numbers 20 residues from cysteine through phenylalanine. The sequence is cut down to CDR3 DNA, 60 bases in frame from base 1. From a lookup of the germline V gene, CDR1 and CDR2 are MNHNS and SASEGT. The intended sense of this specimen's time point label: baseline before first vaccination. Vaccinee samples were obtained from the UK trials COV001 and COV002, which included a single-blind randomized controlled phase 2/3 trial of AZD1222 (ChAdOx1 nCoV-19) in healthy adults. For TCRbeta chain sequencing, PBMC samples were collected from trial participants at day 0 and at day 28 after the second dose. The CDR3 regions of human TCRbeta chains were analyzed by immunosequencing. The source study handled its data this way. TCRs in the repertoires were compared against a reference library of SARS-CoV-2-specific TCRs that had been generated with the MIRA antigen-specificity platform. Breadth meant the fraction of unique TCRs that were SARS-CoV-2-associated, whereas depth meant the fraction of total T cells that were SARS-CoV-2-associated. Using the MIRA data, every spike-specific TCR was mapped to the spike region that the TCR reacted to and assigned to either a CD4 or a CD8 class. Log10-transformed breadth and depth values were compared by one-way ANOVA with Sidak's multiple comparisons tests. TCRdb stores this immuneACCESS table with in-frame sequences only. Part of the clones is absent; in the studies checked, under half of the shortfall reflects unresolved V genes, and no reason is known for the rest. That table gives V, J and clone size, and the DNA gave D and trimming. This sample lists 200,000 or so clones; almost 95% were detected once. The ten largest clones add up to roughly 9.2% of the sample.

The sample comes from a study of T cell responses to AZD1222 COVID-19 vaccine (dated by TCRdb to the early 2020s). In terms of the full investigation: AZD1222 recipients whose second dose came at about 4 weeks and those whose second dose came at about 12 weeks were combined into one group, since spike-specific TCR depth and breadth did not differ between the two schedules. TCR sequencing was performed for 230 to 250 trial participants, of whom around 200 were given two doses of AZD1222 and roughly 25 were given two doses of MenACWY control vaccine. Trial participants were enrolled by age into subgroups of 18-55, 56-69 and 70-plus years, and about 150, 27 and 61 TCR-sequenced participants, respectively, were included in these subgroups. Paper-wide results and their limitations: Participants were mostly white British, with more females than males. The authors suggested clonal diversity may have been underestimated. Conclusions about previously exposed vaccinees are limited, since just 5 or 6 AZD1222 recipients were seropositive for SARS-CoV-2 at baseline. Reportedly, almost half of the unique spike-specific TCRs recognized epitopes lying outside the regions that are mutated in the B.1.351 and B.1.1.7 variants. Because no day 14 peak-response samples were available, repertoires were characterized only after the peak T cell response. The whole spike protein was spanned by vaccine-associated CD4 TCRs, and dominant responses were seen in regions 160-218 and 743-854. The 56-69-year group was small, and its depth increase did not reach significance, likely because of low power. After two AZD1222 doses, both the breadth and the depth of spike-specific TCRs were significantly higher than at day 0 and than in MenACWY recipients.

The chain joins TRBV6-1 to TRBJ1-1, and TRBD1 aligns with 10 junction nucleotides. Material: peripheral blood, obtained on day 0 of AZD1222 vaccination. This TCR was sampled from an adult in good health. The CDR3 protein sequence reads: CASSEPLSGTGAIMGTEAFF. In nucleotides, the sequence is TGTGCCAGCAGTGAACCCTTATCCGGGACAGGGGCCATAATGGGCACTGAAGCTTTCTTT.